These 7 T cell receptor beta chains were sequenced from one sample in a study of T-cell memory formation after mild COVID-19. MiXCR, run by TCRdb on the 5' RACE reads, gives a single entry per CDR3 protein. Here the sample spans 100,000 to 150,000 distinct CDR3 sequences, about 6% being singletons. Input material: PBMCs or a T cell subset sorted from them (not recorded which). Receptors originate from an adult woman who had mild COVID-19 (a few samples of this study predate the infection). Cell type and time point are not known.

This clonotype has at least ten counts. The chain is built from TRBV7-2 and TRBJ2-1; D might be TRBD1 (5 bases). CDR1 and CDR2 (germline): SGHTA, FQGNSA. This CDR3 has 13 amino acids. Trimming stripped 2 bases from V and 6 bases from J, with 8 bases between. CDR3 sequence (DNA): TGTGCCAGCAGCTTATACAGGTCCAATGAGCAGTTCTTC. Its translation: CASSLYRSNEQFF.

This clonotype was recorded many times. The CDR3 sequence: CATRQSGDTQYF. The DNA for the CDR3 is TGTGCCACCCGACAGTCAGGAGATACGCAGTATTTT. The rearrangement uses TRBV19 and TRBJ2-3; a weak D match, TRBD1 (5 bases). Germline V gene data show CDR1 as LNHDA and CDR2 as SQIVND (reference sequence). There are 12 residues in the CDR3. V was trimmed by 10 bases and J by 5 bases, leaving 13 bases between them.

The chain links TRBV5-1 to TRBJ1-1; D might be TRBD1 (6 bases). Germline CDR1 SGHRS, CDR2 YFSETQ. V was clipped by 4 bases and J by 1 base, with 14 bases between them. This CDR3 contains 15 residues. This chain's CDR3 is CASSLKQGPNTEAFF. The CDR3 bases are TGCGCCAGCAGCCTCAAACAGGGCCCGAACACTGAAGCTTTCTTT.

V gene TRBV20-1 combines with J gene TRBJ2-3; D is unresolved. This CDR3 region has 14 residues. Trimming cost V 0 bases and J 2 bases, with 9 bases left between them. Germline CDR1 DFQATT, CDR2 SNEGSKA (reference sequence). The chain's CDR3 is CSARDRVATDTQYF. The CDR3 coding sequence is TGCAGTGCTAGAGATCGGGTCGCCACAGATACGCAGTATTTT.

Many counts were recorded for this clonotype. At one of its ends the junction is not consistent with the germline gene, which may arise from a read error. The DNA for the CDR3 is TGTGCTAGCAGCTTAGCGGCCTCCTACGAGCAGTACTTC. It encodes CASSLAASYEQYF. The genes are TRBV7-7 and TRBJ2-7, with a tentative D call TRBD2 (6 bases). Germline V lookup: CDR1 SSHAT, CDR2 FNYEAQ (reference sequence). The CDR3 has 13 residues.

This clonotype was counted many times. The V gene is TRBV19, the J gene TRBJ2-7, with 8 bases matching TRBD1. Germline assignment: CDR1 LNHDA and CDR2 SQIVND (reference sequence). Unmatched junction bases numbered 14, after V lost 5 bases and J lost 8 bases. This CDR3 comprises 15 residues. The CDR3 spells CASSRSRDRRQQQYF. For the CDR3, the DNA is TGTGCCAGTAGTCGAAGCCGGGACAGGAGACAACAGCAGTACTTC.

This clonotype was observed many times. V usage is TRBV7-9 and J usage is TRBJ2-1; 7 nucleotides agree with TRBD2. The CDR3 is 18 amino acids. The trim removed 4 bases at V and 2 bases at J, leaving 14 bases unmatched. Germline V gene sequence: CDR1 SEHNR, CDR2 FQNEAQ (reference sequence). In DNA, the CDR3 is TGTGCCAGCAGCTCCAAGCGGGGAGAAAATCATGCCTACAATGAGCAGTTCTTC. Its translation: CASSSKRGENHAYNEQFF. Using reference TRBV7-9 and TRBJ2-1 for the parts outside the CDR3, the full variable domain is DTGVSQNPRHKITKRGQNVTFRCDPISEHNRLYWYRQTLGQGPEFLTYFQNEAQLEKSRLLSDRFSAERPKGSFSTLEIQRTEQGDSAMYLCASSSKRGENHAYNEQFFGPGTRLTVL.